This T cell receptor beta chain was retrieved from a study of T-cell memory formation after mild COVID-19 (dated by TCRdb to about 2021). A note on the overall study: TCR sequence clusters from the two donors were largely donor specific. In a couple of donors, T-cell clones that expanded and contracted after mild COVID-19 were tracked by sequencing TCRalpha and TCRbeta repertoires over time. Two young, previously healthy adult volunteers made up the cohort, one male and one female. The investigation overall reported the following: Contracting CD4+ clones were located mainly in the CM and EM memory subsets, whereas CD8+ clones were found to be enriched in EMRA. Some responding clones were found in pre-infection memory, which suggests that pre-existing cross-reactive memory T cells took part in the SARS-CoV-2 response. Only a couple of mild cases were covered in the study, and larger cohorts including severe cases with pre-infection samples were considered necessary. SARS-CoV-2 specificity was not confirmed for the second-wave clones peaking on day 37. Balanced CD4/CD8 phenotypes were observed for clones contracting from day 15 to 85, whereas a bias towards CD4+ was observed for a second wave of clones expanding from day 15 to 37.

Details on this clonotype: Which antigen it targets is not known. Base qualities were left out, and no much larger clone turns up one base away.

Sequenced using an Illumina NovaSeq 6000. Using 5'RACE with constant-segment primers, TCRalpha and TCRbeta cDNA libraries were constructed, with sample barcodes and unique molecular identifiers added in the process. RNA was extracted from every sample with Trizol reagent. Amplification of the libraries took two PCR steps, and the second step added a second sample barcode plus Illumina TruSeq adapters. Sequencing of the libraries was done on an Illumina NovaSeq, producing 2 x 150 bp paired-end reads. The original methods were these. Demultiplexing of reads and collapsing into UMI-guided consensus sequences were performed with migec v1.2.7. Using mixcr v2.1.11, UMI consensuses were aligned to TRA and TRB V and J templates and then assembled into clonotypes. A clonotype was counted as expanded or contracted only when both edgeR and NoisET called the clonotype significant, with the noise models trained on biological replicates. For edgeR calls, the cutoffs were a false discovery rate-adjusted p below 0.01 and a log2 fold-change threshold of 1. As an exploratory analysis of dynamics, max-normalized trajectories of the 1000 most abundant clonotypes were examined by PCA with hierarchical clustering. Separately sequenced CD4+ and CD8+ repertoires were used to assign a CD4 or CD8 phenotype to each responding clone. Using fastp at Q25 and MiXCR, TCRdb reprocessed the public reads and kept productive beta chains. Rows matching on CDR3 protein sequence are summarized as one entry with the most common DNA and genes. For this entry, the V and J calls and clone size follow TCRdb and not the study's own pipeline. This sample holds about 290,000 distinct CDR3 sequences; more than 15% were observed only once. Around a fifth of the sample comes from the top ten.

Ficoll-Paque density gradient centrifugation was the method used to isolate PBMCs. The CDR3 has 13 amino acids, counting the end cysteine and phenylalanine. The entry retains the CDR3 DNA only, 39 bases that are in frame from base 1. V is cut back by 6 bases and J by 7 bases, with 7 bases in the junction unmatched. Material for sequencing was PBMCs or a T cell subset sorted from them (not recorded which). The rearrangement joined TRBV12-3 or TRBV12-4 to TRBJ1-2; 8 nucleotides in the junction match TRBD1. This sequence was found in a man between 18 and 35 years old who had mild COVID-19 (a few samples of this study predate the infection). The sample titles of this study are shuffled in the database, so cell type and time point are left out; the donor was told from shared clones. In nucleotides, the sequence is TGTGCCAGCAGCACGACAGGGGTTTCTGGCTACACCTTC. Its translation reads: CASSTTGVSGYTF.